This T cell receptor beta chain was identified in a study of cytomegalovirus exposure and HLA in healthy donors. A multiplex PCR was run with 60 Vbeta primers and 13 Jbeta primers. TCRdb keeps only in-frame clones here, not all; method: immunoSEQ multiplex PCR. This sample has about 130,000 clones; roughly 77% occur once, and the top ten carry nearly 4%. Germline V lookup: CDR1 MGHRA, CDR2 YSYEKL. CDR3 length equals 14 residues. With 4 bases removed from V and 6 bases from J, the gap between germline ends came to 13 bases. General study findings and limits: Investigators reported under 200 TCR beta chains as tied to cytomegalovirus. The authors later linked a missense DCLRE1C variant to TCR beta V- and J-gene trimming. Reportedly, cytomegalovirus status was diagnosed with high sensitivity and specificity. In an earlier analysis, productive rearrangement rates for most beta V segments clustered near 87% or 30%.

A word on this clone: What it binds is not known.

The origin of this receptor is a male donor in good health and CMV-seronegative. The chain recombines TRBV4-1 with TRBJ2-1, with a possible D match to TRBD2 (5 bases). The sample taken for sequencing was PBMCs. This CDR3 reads CASSPSWSGNEQFF. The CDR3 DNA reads TGCGCCAGCAGCCCGAGTTGGAGCGGCAATGAGCAGTTCTTC.